A single sample gave rise to the 23 T cell receptor beta chains below, sequenced in a study of T cells expressing NK-cell markers. TCRdb reprocessed the 5' RACE reads and keeps a single row for each CDR3 protein, giving no DNA. The sample has about 3,400 distinct CDR3 sequences. The sample consisted of blood T cells: a sorted CD56 or NKG2C T cell subset, CD4+ or CD8+ T cells, or bulk PBMC T cells (not recorded which). Source of these receptors: a man aged 18 to 69 in good health.

This chain joins TRBV12-3 or TRBV12-4 and TRBJ1-2; TCRdb's D gene call, TRBD1, goes unchecked for lack of DNA. The length of the CDR3 is 15 residues. CDR3 region: CASSSGQGDPYGYTF.

The chain couples TRBV30 to TRBJ1-5. The length of the CDR3 is 16 residues. CDR1 and CDR2 (germline): GTSNPN, SVGIG (reference sequence). CDR3 residues: CAWSSPSINSNQPQHF.

J is TRBJ2-5 and V is TRBV19; TCRdb calls TRBD1, which cannot be checked without DNA. The CDR3 consists of 15 residues. The germline gives CDR1 LNHDA, CDR2 SQIVND (reference sequence). The CDR3 protein is CASSPRDRIQETQYF.

This sequence joins TRBV6-1 and TRBJ1-1; TCRdb calls TRBD1, which cannot be checked without DNA. This CDR3 has 14 residues. The germline V gene has CDR1 MNHNS and CDR2 SASEGT. This chain's CDR3 is CASSGQGDHTEAFF.

V gene TRBV3-1 combines with J gene TRBJ2-7. The CDR3 extends over 12 amino acids. Germline CDR1 LGHDT, CDR2 YNNKEL (reference sequence). CDR3: CASSGRTYEQYF.

The rearrangement links TRBV20-1 to TRBJ1-6. The CDR3 runs 13 residues. Germline values: CDR1 DFQATT, CDR2 SNEGSKA (reference sequence). The CDR3 sequence is CSASGVANSPLHF.

This rearrangement joins TRBV7-8 to TRBJ2-1; TCRdb lists TRBD2, though no DNA is available to test this call. Per germline, CDR1 SGHVS and CDR2 FQNEAQ. The CDR3 runs 15 residues. CDR3 sequence reads: CASSQRLAGYNEQFF.

CDR3 in amino acids: CASSLRDTNTEAFF. The gene calls are TRBV3-1 and TRBJ1-1; TCRdb names TRBD1, which stays unverified in the absence of DNA. Germline lookup yields CDR1 LGHDT and CDR2 YNNKEL (reference sequence). CDR3 length equals 14 residues.

The chain carries TRBV4-3 and TRBJ1-6. Germline V gene lookup returns CDR1 LGHNA and CDR2 YSLEER. The CDR3 loop spans 15 amino acids. The chain's CDR3 is CASSQDWTNNSPLHF.

The CDR3 here is CASMQVPWANEKLFF. The rearrangement links TRBV7-9 to TRBJ1-4. The CDR3 has 15 residues. The germline CDR1 and CDR2 sequences are SEHNR and FQNEAQ (reference sequence).

V gene TRBV6-1 combines with J gene TRBJ1-5; TCRdb gives TRBD1 as the D gene, but with no DNA this cannot be confirmed. The CDR3 sequence is 14 residues long. Germline assignment: CDR1 MNHNS and CDR2 SASEGT. CDR3 sequence: CASRERGHRGPQHF.

This chain links TRBV5-1 with TRBJ2-5; with no DNA, the TCRdb D assignment of TRBD2 cannot be verified. Germline V CDR1 and CDR2: SGHRS, YFSETQ. This CDR3 is 17 amino acids long. The CDR3 reads CASSFTSGREYQETQYF.

This CDR3 is CSGVLAWGNEQFF. The chain is built from TRBV20-1 and TRBJ2-1; TCRdb names TRBD2, which stays unverified in the absence of DNA. Germline CDR1 is DFQATT and CDR2 is SNEGSKA (reference sequence). The CDR3 sequence is 13 residues long.

The chain employs TRBV7-9 and TRBJ1-2. Germline CDR1 SEHNR, CDR2 FQNEAQ (reference sequence). The CDR3 runs to 15 residues. The CDR3 protein is CASSLSSAANYGYTF.

This clonotype is labeled large (0.1 to 1%) based on frequency. The gene calls are TRBV29-1 and TRBJ2-1; there is no DNA to check the TCRdb D call of TRBD2. CDR1 is SQVTM and CDR2 is ANQGSEA in the germline V gene. The CDR3 runs 13 residues. The CDR3: CSVERAPWDEQFF.

J is TRBJ2-2 and V is TRBV20-1; the TRBD2 assignment by TCRdb is unverifiable without DNA. Germline loops: CDR1 DFQATT, CDR2 SNEGSKA (reference sequence). The CDR3 runs to 14 residues. CDR3 region: CSAGTSGRSGELFF.

This rearrangement joins TRBV7-9 to TRBJ1-2; TCRdb lists TRBD1, though no DNA is available to test this call. The CDR3 is made up of 14 amino acids. Germline assignment: CDR1 SEHNR and CDR2 FQNEAQ (reference sequence). The CDR3 sequence: CASSLGGGAYGYTF. The full variable domain, completed using reference TRBV7-9 and TRBJ1-2, is DTGVSQNPRHKITKRGQNVTFRCDPISEHNRLYWYRQTLGQGPEFLTYFQNEAQLEKSRLLSDRFSAERPKGSFSTLEIQRTEQGDSAMYLCASSLGGGAYGYTFGSGTRLTVV.

The rearrangement links TRBV7-3 to TRBJ1-2; the D call of TRBD1 rests on TCRdb alone, since no DNA is present to check it. The CDR3 has 13 residues. The V gene's germline CDR1 is SGHTA and CDR2 FQGTGA. CDR3 sequence: CASSLEQGGGYTF.

The V gene is TRBV6-1, the J gene TRBJ1-6; checking the TCRdb D call of TRBD1 is not possible without DNA. This CDR3 is 14 amino acids long. Germline loops: CDR1 MNHNS, CDR2 SASEGT. The chain's CDR3 is CASNPAGNNSPLHF.

The chain recombines TRBV12-3 or TRBV12-4 with TRBJ1-2; TCRdb lists TRBD1, though no DNA is available to test this call. The CDR3 sequence is 14 residues long. The CDR3 loop reads CASSFFPQGQGYTF.

This chain joins TRBV12-3 or TRBV12-4 and TRBJ2-1; TCRdb picks TRBD1, but there is no DNA to check that call. This CDR3 region has 13 residues. The CDR3 here is CASSWTGGNEQFF.

The V call is TRBV4-3, the J call TRBJ2-1; TCRdb's assignment of TRBD2 cannot be checked, as there is no DNA. The CDR3 contains 17 residues. From germline, CDR1 is LGHNA and CDR2 YSLEER. CDR3 protein: CASSQFSGIGSYNEQFF.

The chain carries TRBV4-3 and TRBJ1-2; as DNA is missing, the TRBD1 call by TCRdb cannot be tested. Germline CDR1 reads LGHNA; CDR2 reads YSLEER. The CDR3 runs 15 residues. Here the CDR3 reads CASSQDPQDSGGYTF.